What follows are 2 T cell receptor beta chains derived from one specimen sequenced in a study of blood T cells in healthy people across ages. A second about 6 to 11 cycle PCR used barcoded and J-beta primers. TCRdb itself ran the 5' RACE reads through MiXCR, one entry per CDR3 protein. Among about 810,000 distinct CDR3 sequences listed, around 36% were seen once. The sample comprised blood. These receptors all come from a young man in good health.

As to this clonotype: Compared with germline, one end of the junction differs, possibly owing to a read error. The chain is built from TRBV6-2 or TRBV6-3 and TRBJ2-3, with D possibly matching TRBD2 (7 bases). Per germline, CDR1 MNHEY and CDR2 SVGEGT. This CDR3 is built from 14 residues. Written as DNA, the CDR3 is TGTGCCAGCACTTCGCGGGGGCACGGAGATGCGCAGTATTTT. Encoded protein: CASTSRGHGDAQYF.

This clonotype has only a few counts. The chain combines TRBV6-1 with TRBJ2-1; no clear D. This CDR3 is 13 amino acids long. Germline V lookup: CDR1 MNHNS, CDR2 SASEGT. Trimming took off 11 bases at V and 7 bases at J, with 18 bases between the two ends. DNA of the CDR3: TGTGCCGGCGGTCCATGGGGTTCAAATGAGCAGTTCTTC. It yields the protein CAGGPWGSNEQFF.